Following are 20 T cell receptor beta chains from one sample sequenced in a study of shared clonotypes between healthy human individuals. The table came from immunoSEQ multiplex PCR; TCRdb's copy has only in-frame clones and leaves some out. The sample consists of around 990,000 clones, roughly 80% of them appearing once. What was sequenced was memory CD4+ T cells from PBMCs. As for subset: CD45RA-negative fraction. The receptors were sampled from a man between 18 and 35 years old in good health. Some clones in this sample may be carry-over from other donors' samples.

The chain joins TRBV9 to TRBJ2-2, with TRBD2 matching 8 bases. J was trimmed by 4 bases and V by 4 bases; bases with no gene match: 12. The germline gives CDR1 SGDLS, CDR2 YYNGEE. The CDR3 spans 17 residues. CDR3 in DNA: TGTGCCAGCAGCTTCACTAGCGGACAGTCGCGCACCGGGGAGCTGTTTTTT. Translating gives CASSFTSGQSRTGELFF.

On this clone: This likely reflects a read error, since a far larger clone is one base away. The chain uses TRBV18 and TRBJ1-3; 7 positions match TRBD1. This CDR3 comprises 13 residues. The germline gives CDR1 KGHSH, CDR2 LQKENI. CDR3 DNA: TGTACCAGCTCACCACCGGACAGGAGCACCATATATTTT. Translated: CTSSPPDRSTIYF.

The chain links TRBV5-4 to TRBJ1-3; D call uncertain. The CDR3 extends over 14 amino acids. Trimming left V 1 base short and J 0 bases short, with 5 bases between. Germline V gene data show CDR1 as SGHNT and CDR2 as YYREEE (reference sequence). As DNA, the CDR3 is TGTGCCAGCAGCTTGTACAGCTCTGGAAACACCATATATTTT. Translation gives CASSLYSSGNTIYF.

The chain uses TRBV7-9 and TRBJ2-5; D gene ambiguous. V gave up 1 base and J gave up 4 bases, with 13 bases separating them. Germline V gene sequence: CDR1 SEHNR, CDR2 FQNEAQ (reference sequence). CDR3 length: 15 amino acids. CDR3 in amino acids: CASSLVSGLGETQYF. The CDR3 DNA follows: TGTGCCAGCAGCTTAGTATCCGGATTGGGAGAGACCCAGTACTTC.

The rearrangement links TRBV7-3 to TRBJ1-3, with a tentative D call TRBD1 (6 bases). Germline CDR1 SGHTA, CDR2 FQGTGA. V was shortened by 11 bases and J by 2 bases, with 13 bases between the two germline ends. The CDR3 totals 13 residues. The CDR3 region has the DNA TGTGCCTCCGCGACAGGTCCTGGAAACACCATATATTTT. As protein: CASATGPGNTIYF.

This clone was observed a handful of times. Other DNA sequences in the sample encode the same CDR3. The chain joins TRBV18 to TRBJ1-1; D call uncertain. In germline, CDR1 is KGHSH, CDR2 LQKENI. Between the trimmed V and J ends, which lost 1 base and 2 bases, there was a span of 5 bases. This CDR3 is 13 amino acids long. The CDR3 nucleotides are TGTGCCAGCTCACCACTTAGCAACACTGAAGCTTTCTTT. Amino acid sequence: CASSPLSNTEAFF. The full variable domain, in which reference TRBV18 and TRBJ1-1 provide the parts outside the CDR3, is NAGVMQNPRHLVRRRGQEARLRCSPMKGHSHVYWYRQLPEEGLKFMVYLQKENIIDESGMPKERFSAEFPKEGPSILRIQQVVRGDSAAYFCASSPLSNTEAFFGQGTRLTVV.

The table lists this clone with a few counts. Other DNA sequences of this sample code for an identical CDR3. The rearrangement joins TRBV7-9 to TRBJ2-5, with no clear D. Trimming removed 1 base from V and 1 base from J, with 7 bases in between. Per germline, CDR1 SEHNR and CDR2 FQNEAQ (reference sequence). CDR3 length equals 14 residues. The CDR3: CASSLGLAQETQYF. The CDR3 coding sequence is TGTGCCAGCAGCTTAGGCCTGGCCCAAGAGACCCAGTACTTC.

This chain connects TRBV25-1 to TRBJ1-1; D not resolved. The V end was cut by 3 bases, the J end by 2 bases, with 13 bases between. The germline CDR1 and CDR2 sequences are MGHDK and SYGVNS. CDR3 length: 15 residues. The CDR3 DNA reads TGTGCCAGCAGTGACGCCGTTGGGGATAACACTGAAGCTTTCTTT. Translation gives CASSDAVGDNTEAFF. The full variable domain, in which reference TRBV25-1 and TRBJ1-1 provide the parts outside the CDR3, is EADIYQTPRYLVIGTGKKITLECSQTMGHDKMYWYQQDPGMELHLIHYSYGVNSTEKGDLSSESTVSRIRTEHFPLTLESARPSHTSQYLCASSDAVGDNTEAFFGQGTRLTVV.

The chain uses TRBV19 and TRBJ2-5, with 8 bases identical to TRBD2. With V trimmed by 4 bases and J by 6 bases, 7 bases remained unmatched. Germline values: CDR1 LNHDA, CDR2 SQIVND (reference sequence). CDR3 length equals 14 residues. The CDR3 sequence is CASSTGLAVQTQYF. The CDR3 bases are TGTGCCAGTAGTACCGGACTAGCTGTACAGACCCAGTACTTC. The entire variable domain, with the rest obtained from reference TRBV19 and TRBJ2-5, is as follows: DGGITQSPKYLFRKEGQNVTLSCEQNLNHDAMYWYRQDPGQGLRLIYYSQIVNDFQKGDIAEGYSVSREKKESFPLTVTSAQKNPTAFYLCASSTGLAVQTQYFGPGTRLLVL.

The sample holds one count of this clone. The CDR3 DNA reads as TGTGCCAGCAGTCGACAGGGCTTGAGTGAAAAACTGTTTTTT. Translated: CASSRQGLSEKLFF. This rearrangement joins TRBV6-5 to TRBJ1-4; 7 bases are shared with TRBD1. The CDR3 length is 14 residues. The J segment lost 7 bases and the V segment lost 5 bases, leaving 7 bases of the junction unmatched. In germline, CDR1 is MNHEY, CDR2 SVGAGI.

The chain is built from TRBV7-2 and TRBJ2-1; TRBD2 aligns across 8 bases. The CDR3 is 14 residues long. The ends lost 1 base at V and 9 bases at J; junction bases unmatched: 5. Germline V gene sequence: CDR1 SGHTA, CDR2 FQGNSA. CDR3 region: CASSLGLAGSEQFF. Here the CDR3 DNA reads TGTGCCAGCAGCTTAGGCCTAGCGGGTAGTGAGCAGTTCTTC.

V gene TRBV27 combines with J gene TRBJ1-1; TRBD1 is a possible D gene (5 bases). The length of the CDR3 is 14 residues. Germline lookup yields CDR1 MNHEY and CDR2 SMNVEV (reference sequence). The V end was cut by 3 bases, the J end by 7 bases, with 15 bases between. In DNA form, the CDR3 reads TGTGCCAGCAGTTTCAATAGCTTGACAGATGAAGCTTTCTTT. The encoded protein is CASSFNSLTDEAFF.

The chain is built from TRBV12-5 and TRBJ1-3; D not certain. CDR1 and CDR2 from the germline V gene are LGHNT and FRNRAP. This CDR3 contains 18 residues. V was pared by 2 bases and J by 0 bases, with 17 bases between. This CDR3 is CASGLSRTDTDSGNTIYF. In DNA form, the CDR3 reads TGTGCTAGTGGTTTGTCCCGGACCGATACCGACTCTGGAAACACCATATATTTT.

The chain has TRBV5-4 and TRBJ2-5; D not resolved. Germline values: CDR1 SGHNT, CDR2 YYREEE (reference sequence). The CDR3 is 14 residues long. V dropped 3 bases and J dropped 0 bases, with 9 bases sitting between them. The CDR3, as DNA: TGTGCCAGCAGCTCCCCGGCCAACCAAGAGACCCAGTACTTC. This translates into CASSSPANQETQYF.

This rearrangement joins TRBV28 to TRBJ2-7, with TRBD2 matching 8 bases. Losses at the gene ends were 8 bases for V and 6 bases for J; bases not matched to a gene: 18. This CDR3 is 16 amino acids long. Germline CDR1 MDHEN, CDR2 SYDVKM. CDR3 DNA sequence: TGTGCCAGCCAGCAGGGGTTGATAGCGGGGTCTGGCGAGCAGTACTTC. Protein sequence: CASQQGLIAGSGEQYF. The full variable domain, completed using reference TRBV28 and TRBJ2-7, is DVKVTQSSRYLVKRTGEKVFLECVQDMDHENMFWYRQDPGLGLRLIYFSYDVKMKEKGDIPEGYSVSREKKERFSLILESASTNQTSMYLCASQQGLIAGSGEQYFGPGTRLTVT.

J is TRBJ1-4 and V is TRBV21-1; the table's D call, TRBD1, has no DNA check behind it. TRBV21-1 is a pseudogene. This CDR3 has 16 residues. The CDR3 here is CASPAGPQGVNEKLFF. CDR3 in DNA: TGTGCCAGCCCAGCGGGGCCACAGGGGGTTAATGAAAAACTGTTTTTT.

For the CDR3, the DNA is TGTGCCAGCAGCTTAGGCCTAGCGGGAGGACTGAGCTCCTACGAGCAGTACTTC. It specifies CASSLGLAGGLSSYEQYF. J is TRBJ2-7 and V is TRBV13, with 11 bases fitting TRBD2. The length of the CDR3 is 18 residues. Germline V gives CDR1 PRHDT, CDR2 FYEKMQ (reference sequence). V was clipped by 0 bases and J by 0 bases; unmatched bases: 7.

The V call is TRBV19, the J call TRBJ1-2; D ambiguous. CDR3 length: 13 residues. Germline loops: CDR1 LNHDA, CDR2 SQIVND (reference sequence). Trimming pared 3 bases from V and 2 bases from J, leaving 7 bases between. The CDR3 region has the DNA TGTGCCAGTAGTATTTGGGCAAACTATGGCTACACCTTC. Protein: CASSIWANYGYTF.

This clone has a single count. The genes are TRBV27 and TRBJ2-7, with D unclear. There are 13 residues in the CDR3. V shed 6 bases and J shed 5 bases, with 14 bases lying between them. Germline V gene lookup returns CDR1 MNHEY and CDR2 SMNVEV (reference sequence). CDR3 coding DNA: TGTGCCAGCAGACCAGGACCCCTGAACGAGCAGTACTTC. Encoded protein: CASRPGPLNEQYF.

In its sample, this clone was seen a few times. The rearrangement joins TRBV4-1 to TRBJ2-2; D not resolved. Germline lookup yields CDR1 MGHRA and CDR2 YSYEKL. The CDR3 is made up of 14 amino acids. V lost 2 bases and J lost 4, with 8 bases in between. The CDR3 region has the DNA TGCGCCAGCAGCCAATCCCGAACCACCGGGGAGCTGTTTTTT. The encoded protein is CASSQSRTTGELFF.